Each of the 23 T cell receptor beta chains below was sequenced from the same sample in a study of a mutant IDH1 vaccine in newly diagnosed glioma. Assay: immunoSEQ multiplex PCR; the TCRdb copy retains only in-frame clones and omits some. The top ten hold roughly 8% of the sample, which has about 68,000 clones, 79% seen once. Time point noted: baseline, week 1 (first vaccination visit). Noted treatment: pre-vaccination baseline after standard-of-care therapy. This specimen was PBMCs, taken from a glioma patient treated with radiotherapy, temozolomide or both. These receptors were obtained from a man in his fifties with glioma.

The chain recombines TRBV10-3 with TRBJ2-3; 11 nucleotides line up with TRBD2. The CDR3 totals 15 residues. V lost 3 bases to trimming and J lost 6 bases; unmatched junction nucleotides: 5. Germline CDR1 is ENHRY and CDR2 is SYGVKD. CDR3 nucleotide sequence: TGTGCCATCAGTGATACTAGCGGGGGATACGATACGCAGTATTTT. It codes for CAISDTSGGYDTQYF.

This clone was recorded once. The gene calls are TRBV30 and TRBJ1-4; D is possibly TRBD1 (6 bases). Trimming removed 1 base from V and 4 bases from J, with 10 bases in between. The germline V gene encodes CDR1 GTSNPN and CDR2 SVGIG (reference sequence). The CDR3 is made up of 14 amino acids. The CDR3 protein is CAWSGTVYNEKLFF. CDR3 DNA: TGTGCCTGGAGTGGGACAGTTTATAATGAAAAACTGTTTTTT.

This rearrangement joins TRBV15 to TRBJ2-7; no definite D call. The V and J ends lost 0 bases and 0 bases respectively, with 15 bases between them. The V gene's germline CDR1 is LNHNV and CDR2 YYDKDF (reference sequence). This CDR3 comprises 17 residues. CDR3: CATSRDMGGTSSYEQYF. In DNA, the CDR3 is TGTGCCACCAGCAGAGATATGGGCGGAACGAGCTCCTACGAGCAGTACTTC.

This clone appeared once. The gene calls are TRBV5-4 and TRBJ2-1, with D possibly being TRBD2 (6 bases). V lost 5 bases and J 6 bases, leaving 15 bases between the germline ends. The V gene's germline CDR1 is SGHNT and CDR2 YYREEE (reference sequence). The CDR3 is 14 amino acids. The CDR3 bases are TGTGCCAGCAGGCCGGAGGGGCCGTTCAATGAGCAGTTCTTC. It codes for CASRPEGPFNEQFF.

The sample holds one count of this clone. The CDR3 DNA reads as TGTGCCAGCAGCGTAGAGCCACAAGCCCTTGAAGCTTTCTTT. It yields the protein CASSVEPQALEAFF. J is TRBJ1-1 and V is TRBV9, with D unclear. V was shortened by 0 bases and J by 7 bases, with 13 bases between the two germline ends. CDR3 length: 14 residues. Germline CDR1 is SGDLS and CDR2 is YYNGEE.

J is TRBJ2-7 and V is TRBV5-4, with TRBD2 matching over 7 bases. Germline values: CDR1 SGHNT, CDR2 YYREEE (reference sequence). V was clipped by 5 bases and J by 5 bases; unmatched bases: 4. This CDR3 comprises 12 residues. The CDR3 loop reads CASRGGADEQYF. The CDR3 coding sequence is TGTGCCAGCAGGGGAGGGGCGGACGAGCAGTACTTC.

The gene calls are TRBV6-5 and TRBJ1-4; TRBD1 matches 10 bases. The germline V gene encodes CDR1 MNHEY and CDR2 SVGAGI. The CDR3 length is 14 residues. Trimming took 5 bases from V and 6 from J; bases not matched to a gene: 3. The CDR3 loop is CASSPGQGDEKLFF. DNA of the CDR3: TGTGCCAGCAGTCCAGGACAGGGGGATGAAAAACTGTTTTTT.

The gene calls are TRBV5-1 and TRBJ1-1; D may be TRBD1 (6 bases). Per germline, CDR1 SGHRS and CDR2 YFSETQ. The CDR3 consists of 16 residues. The V end was cut by 0 bases, the J end by 1 base, with 13 bases between. CDR3 sequence reads: CASSLGQAGWNTEAFF. The CDR3 DNA reads as TGCGCCAGCAGCTTGGGACAGGCGGGTTGGAACACTGAAGCTTTCTTT.

This clone was counted between two and nine times. The V call is TRBV20-1, the J call TRBJ1-1; D is undetermined. This CDR3 spans 10 amino acids. CDR1 is DFQATT and CDR2 is SNEGSKA in the germline V gene (reference sequence). V dropped 3 bases and J dropped 5 bases, with 4 bases sitting between them. The CDR3 protein is CSASRTEAFF. Here the CDR3 DNA reads TGCAGTGCTAGTAGAACTGAAGCTTTCTTT.

CDR3 sequence reads: CASSLRAGFTDTQYF. The DNA for the CDR3 is TGTGCCAGCAGCTTAAGGGCGGGGTTCACAGATACGCAGTATTTT. V usage is TRBV5-4 and J usage is TRBJ2-3, with D perhaps matching TRBD2 (6 bases). The germline V gene has CDR1 SGHNT and CDR2 YYREEE (reference sequence). The CDR3 runs to 15 residues. Trimming stripped 2 bases from V and 2 bases from J, with 12 bases between. The whole variable domain, remainder taken from reference TRBV5-4 and TRBJ2-3, is ETGVTQSPTHLIKTRGQQVTLRCSSQSGHNTVSWYQQALGQGPQFIFQYYREEENGRGNFPPRFSGLQFPNYSSELNVNALELDDSALYLCASSLRAGFTDTQYFGPGTRLTVL.

The chain has TRBV28 and TRBJ1-5; 7 bases line up with TRBD1. V was clipped by 10 bases and J by 6 bases; unmatched bases: 12. The CDR3 spans 14 residues. Germline V gives CDR1 MDHEN, CDR2 SYDVKM. CDR3 sequence: CATTDRNIFQPQHF. Here the CDR3 DNA reads TGTGCCACTACGGACAGGAATATTTTTCAGCCCCAGCATTTT.

The chain recombines TRBV4-1 with TRBJ2-7, with 10 bases that match TRBD2. Germline values: CDR1 MGHRA, CDR2 YSYEKL. V gave up 4 bases and J gave up 2 bases; unmatched junction bases: 14. This CDR3 is 18 amino acids long. In DNA, the CDR3 is TGCGCCAGCAGCCCAGGGGGCGCTTTTCTAGCGGGGGCCTACGAGCAGTACTTC. As protein: CASSPGGAFLAGAYEQYF.

This clone has more than one count but fewer than ten. The rearrangement links TRBV6-1 to TRBJ2-2, with TRBD2 identical over 7 bases. V shed 8 bases, J shed 5 bases, and the junction held 2 bases outside the gene matches. CDR3 length: 12 residues. Germline assignment: CDR1 MNHNS and CDR2 SASEGT. As DNA, the CDR3 is TGTGCCAGCCTGGGGGGGACCGGGGAGCTGTTTTTT. This gives the protein CASLGGTGELFF.

This clone was detected only a few times. The V gene is TRBV30, the J gene TRBJ1-1; 8 positions match TRBD1. Looked up from germline, CDR1 is GTSNPN and CDR2 is SVGIG (reference sequence). The CDR3 length is 14 residues. V shed 1 base and J 1 base; nucleotides not matched to a gene: 2. CDR3 loop: CAWSGQGANTEAFF. The CDR3 nucleotides are TGTGCCTGGAGTGGTCAGGGGGCGAACACTGAAGCTTTCTTT. The full variable domain, rest sourced from reference TRBV30 and TRBJ1-1, is SQTIHQWPATLVQPVGSPLSLECTVEGTSNPNLYWYRQAAGRGLQLLFYSVGIGQISSEVPQNLSASRPQDRQFILSSKKLLLSDSGFYLCAWSGQGANTEAFFGQGTRLTVV.

The gene calls are TRBV21-1 and TRBJ2-5; TRBD1, the table's D call, was not compared with the DNA. TRBV21-1 is reported as a pseudogene. The CDR3 consists of 13 residues. The CDR3 DNA is TGTGCCAGCAGCAAGGGGCCAAGGGAGACCCAGTACTTC. Its protein product is CASSKGPRETQYF.

The CDR3 DNA sequence: TGTGCCAGCAGCGTGAACAGTATTACGAACACCGGGGAGCTGTTTTTT. Translated: CASSVNSITNTGELFF. The chain uses TRBV9 and TRBJ2-2; D unclear. Trimming stripped 2 bases from V and 0 bases from J, with 11 bases between. Per germline, CDR1 SGDLS and CDR2 YYNGEE. The CDR3 spans 16 residues.

The chain carries TRBV2 and TRBJ2-1; D is undetermined. The germline V gene encodes CDR1 SNHLY and CDR2 FYNNEI. Between the trimmed V and J ends, which lost 4 bases and 4 bases, there was a span of 8 bases. The CDR3 consists of 13 residues. CDR3 bases: TGTGCCAGCAGTGTCATCCGTTACAATGAGCAGTTCTTC. Residues: CASSVIRYNEQFF.

The rearrangement uses TRBV18 and TRBJ1-6, with D possibly matching TRBD1 (6 bases). This CDR3 contains 15 residues. The germline CDR1 and CDR2 sequences are KGHSH and LQKENI. V dropped 3 bases and J dropped 11 bases, with 17 bases sitting between them. Here the CDR3 DNA reads TGTGCCAGCTCACCCTCACAGGGCCTAGGGGCACCCCTCCACTTT. This gives the protein CASSPSQGLGAPLHF.

A few counts support this clone. This rearrangement joins TRBV11-3 to TRBJ2-1, with 9 bases identical to TRBD2. The CDR3 contains 15 residues. Per germline, CDR1 SGHNT and CDR2 YENEEA. Unmatched junction bases numbered 6, after V lost 2 bases and J lost 7 bases. The chain's CDR3 is CASSLSGGFGNEQFF. Written as DNA, the CDR3 is TGTGCCAGCAGCTTAAGCGGGGGGTTCGGTAATGAGCAGTTCTTC.

The gene calls are TRBV2 and TRBJ2-1, with D perhaps matching TRBD2 (6 bases). Trimming cost V 5 bases and J 0 bases, with 11 bases left between them. The CDR3 runs 15 residues. Germline-derived CDR1 and CDR2 are SNHLY and FYNNEI. The DNA of the CDR3 is TGTGCCAGCAGTAAAGACGGGAGCTCCTACAATGAGCAGTTCTTC. This sequence encodes CASSKDGSSYNEQFF.

This chain connects TRBV19 to TRBJ1-1; D not certain. This CDR3 has 11 amino acids. Trimming pared 6 bases from V and 11 bases from J, leaving 13 bases between. Germline-derived CDR1 and CDR2 are LNHDA and SQIVND (reference sequence). The CDR3 DNA reads as TGTGCCAGTAGCCAAATGGAGGAGGCTTTCTTT. This codes for CASSQMEEAFF.

CDR3 in amino acids: CSPRGGGNTIYF. CDR3 DNA sequence: TGCAGTCCCAGGGGTGGTGGAAACACCATATATTTT. This rearrangement joins TRBV29-1 to TRBJ1-3, with D possibly matching TRBD1 (6 bases). From germline, CDR1 is SQVTM and CDR2 ANQGSEA. The CDR3 has 12 amino acids.

J is TRBJ2-5 and V is TRBV21-1; the table's D call TRBD1 went unverified against the DNA. TRBV21-1 is tagged as a pseudogene. This CDR3 contains 15 residues. As DNA, the CDR3 is TGTGCCAGCAGACCCCTGGACATCTCAGAGGAGACCCAGTACTTC. This translates into CASRPLDISEETQYF.